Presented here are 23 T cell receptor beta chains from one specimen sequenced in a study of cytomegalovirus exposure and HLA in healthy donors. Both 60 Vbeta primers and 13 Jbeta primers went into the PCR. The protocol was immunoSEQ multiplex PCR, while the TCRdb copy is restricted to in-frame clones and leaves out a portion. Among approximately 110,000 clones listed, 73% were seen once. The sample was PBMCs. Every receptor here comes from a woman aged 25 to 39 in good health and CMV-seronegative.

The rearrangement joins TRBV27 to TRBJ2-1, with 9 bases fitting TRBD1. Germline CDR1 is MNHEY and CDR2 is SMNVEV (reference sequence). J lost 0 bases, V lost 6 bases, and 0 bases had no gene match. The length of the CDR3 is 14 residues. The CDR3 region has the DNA TGTGCCAGCAGGGACAGGGGCTCCTACAATGAGCAGTTCTTC. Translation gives CASRDRGSYNEQFF.

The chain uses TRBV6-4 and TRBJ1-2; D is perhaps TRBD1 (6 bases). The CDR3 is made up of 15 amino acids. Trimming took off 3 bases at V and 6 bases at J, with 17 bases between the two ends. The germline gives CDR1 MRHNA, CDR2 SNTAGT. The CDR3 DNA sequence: TGTGCCAGCAGTGAACAGGAAGGGGGAGCGGATGGCTACACCTTC. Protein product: CASSEQEGGADGYTF.

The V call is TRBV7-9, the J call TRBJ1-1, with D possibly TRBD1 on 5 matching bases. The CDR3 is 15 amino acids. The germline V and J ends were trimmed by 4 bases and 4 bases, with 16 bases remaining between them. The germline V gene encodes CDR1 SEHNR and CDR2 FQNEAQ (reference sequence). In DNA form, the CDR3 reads TGTGCCAGCAGCTCCCCCAGGGTCTCGAGCACTGAAGCTTTCTTT. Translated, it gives CASSSPRVSSTEAFF.

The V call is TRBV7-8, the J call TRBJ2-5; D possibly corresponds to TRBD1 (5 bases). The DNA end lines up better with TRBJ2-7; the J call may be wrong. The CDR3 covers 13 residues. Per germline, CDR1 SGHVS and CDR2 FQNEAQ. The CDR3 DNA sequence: TGTGCCAGCAACCCCGACAGCTCCTACGAGCAGTACTTC. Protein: CASNPDSSYEQYF.

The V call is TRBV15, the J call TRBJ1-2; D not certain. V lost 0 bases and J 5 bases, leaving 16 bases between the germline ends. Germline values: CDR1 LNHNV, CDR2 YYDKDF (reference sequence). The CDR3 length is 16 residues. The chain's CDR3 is CATSRDMSGLFYGYTF. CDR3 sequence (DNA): TGTGCCACCAGCAGAGATATGTCAGGTCTGTTTTATGGCTACACCTTC.

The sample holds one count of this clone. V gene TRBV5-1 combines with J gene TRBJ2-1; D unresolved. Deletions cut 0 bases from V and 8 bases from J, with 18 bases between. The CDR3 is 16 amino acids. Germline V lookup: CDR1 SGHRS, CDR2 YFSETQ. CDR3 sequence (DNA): TGCGCCAGCAGCTTGGCCATAAGATTTCTCGGAGATGAGCAGTTCTTC. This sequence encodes CASSLAIRFLGDEQFF.

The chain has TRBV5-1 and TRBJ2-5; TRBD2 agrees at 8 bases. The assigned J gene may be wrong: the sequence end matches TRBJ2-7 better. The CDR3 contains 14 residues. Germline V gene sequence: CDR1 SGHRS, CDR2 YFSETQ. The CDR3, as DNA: TGCGCCAGCAGTGGATCGGGAGGGGCCTACGAGCAGTACTTC. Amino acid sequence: CASSGSGGAYEQYF.

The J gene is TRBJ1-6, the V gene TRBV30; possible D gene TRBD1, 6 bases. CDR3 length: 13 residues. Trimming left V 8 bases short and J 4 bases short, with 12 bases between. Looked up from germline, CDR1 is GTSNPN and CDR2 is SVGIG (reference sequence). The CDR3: CAAETGYNSPLHF. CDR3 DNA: TGTGCCGCGGAGACAGGTTATAATTCACCCCTCCACTTT.

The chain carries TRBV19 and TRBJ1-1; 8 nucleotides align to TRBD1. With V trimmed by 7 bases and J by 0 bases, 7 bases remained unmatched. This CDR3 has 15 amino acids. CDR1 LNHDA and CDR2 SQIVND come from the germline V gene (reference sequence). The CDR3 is CASTRTGLMNTEAFF. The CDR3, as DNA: TGTGCCAGTACTCGGACAGGGCTCATGAACACTGAAGCTTTCTTT.

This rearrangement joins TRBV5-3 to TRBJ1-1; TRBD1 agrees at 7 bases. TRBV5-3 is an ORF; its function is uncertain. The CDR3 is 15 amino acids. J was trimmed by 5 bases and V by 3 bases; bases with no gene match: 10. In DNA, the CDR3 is TGTGCCAGAAGCTGGGGGCCCAGGGGGAGGACTGAAGCTTTCTTT. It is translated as CARSWGPRGRTEAFF.

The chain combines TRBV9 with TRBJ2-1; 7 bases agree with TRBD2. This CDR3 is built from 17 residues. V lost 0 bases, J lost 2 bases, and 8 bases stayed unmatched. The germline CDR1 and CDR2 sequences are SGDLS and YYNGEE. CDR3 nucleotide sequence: TGTGCCAGCAGCGTAGAGGCGGGAGATAGGCCCTACAATGAGCAGTTCTTC. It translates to CASSVEAGDRPYNEQFF.

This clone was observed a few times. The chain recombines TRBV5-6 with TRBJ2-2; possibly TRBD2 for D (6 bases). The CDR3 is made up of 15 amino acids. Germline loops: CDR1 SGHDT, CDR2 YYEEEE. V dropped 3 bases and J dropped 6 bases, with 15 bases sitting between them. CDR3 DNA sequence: TGTGCCAGCAGCTCCCCGGGACTGGGGGCCGGGGAGCTGTTTTTT. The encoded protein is CASSSPGLGAGELFF. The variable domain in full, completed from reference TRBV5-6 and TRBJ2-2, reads DAGVTQSPTHLIKTRGQQVTLRCSPKSGHDTVSWYQQALGQGPQFIFQYYEEEERQRGNFPDRFSGHQFPNYSSELNVNALLLGDSALYLCASSSPGLGAGELFFGEGSRLTVL.

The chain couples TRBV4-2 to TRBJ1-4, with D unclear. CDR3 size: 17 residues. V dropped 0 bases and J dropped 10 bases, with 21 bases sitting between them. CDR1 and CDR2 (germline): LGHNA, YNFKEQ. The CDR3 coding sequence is TGTGCCAGCAGCCAAGAAAGATCGGGTGTAACGGGAGGAAAACTGTTTTTT. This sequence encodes CASSQERSGVTGGKLFF.

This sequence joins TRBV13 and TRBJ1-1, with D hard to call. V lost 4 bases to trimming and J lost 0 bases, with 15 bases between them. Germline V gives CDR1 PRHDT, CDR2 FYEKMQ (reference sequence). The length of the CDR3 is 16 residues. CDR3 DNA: TGTGCCAGCAGCTACGCTCCAGCGGTGATGAACACTGAAGCTTTCTTT. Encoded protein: CASSYAPAVMNTEAFF.

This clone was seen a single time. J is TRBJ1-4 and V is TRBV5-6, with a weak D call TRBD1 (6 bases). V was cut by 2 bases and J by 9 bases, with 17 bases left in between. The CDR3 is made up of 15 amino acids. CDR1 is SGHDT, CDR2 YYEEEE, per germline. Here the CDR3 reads CASSFYDRTVKKLFF. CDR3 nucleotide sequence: TGTGCCAGCAGCTTTTATGACAGGACCGTGAAAAAACTGTTTTTT. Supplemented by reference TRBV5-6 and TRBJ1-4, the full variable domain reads DAGVTQSPTHLIKTRGQQVTLRCSPKSGHDTVSWYQQALGQGPQFIFQYYEEEERQRGNFPDRFSGHQFPNYSSELNVNALLLGDSALYLCASSFYDRTVKKLFFGSGTQLSVL.

The CDR3: CASSRTGNYEQYF. As DNA, the CDR3 is TGTGCCAGCAGCCGGACGGGGAACTACGAGCAGTACTTC. This rearrangement joins TRBV11-3 to TRBJ2-7; maybe TRBD2 (5 bases). CDR3 length equals 13 residues. The ends were cut back, 5 bases at V and 3 bases at J, with 11 bases in the middle. Germline CDR1 and CDR2: SGHNT and YENEEA.

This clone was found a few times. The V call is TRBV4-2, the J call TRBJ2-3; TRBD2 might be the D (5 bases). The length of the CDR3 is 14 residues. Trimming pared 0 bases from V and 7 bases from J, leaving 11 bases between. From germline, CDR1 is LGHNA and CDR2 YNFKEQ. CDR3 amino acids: CASSQDGGGYTQYF. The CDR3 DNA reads TGTGCCAGCAGCCAAGATGGAGGCGGGTATACGCAGTATTTT.

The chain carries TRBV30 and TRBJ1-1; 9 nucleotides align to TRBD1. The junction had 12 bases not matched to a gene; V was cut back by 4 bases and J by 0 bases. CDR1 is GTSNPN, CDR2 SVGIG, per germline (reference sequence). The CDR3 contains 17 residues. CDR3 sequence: CAWTTGTGRKMNTEAFF. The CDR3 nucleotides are TGTGCCTGGACCACCGGGACAGGGCGGAAAATGAACACTGAAGCTTTCTTT.

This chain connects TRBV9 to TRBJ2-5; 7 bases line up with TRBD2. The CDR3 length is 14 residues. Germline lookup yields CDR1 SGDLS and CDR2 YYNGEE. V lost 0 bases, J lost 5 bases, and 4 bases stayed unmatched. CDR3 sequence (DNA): TGTGCCAGCAGCGTAGCTGGTAGCGGGGAGACCCAGTACTTC. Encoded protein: CASSVAGSGETQYF.

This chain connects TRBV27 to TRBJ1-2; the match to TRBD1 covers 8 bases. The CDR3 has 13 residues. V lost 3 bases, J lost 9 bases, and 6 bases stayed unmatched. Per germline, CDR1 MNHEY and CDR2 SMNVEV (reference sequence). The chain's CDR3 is CASSFGDRGSYTF. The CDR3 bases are TGTGCCAGCAGTTTTGGCGACAGGGGTAGCTACACCTTC.

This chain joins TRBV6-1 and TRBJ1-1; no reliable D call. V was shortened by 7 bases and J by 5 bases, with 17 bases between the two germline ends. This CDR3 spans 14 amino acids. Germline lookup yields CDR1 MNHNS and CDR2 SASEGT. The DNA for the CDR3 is TGTGCCAGCACTCCAAATGGGGAGAATACTGAAGCTTTCTTT. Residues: CASTPNGENTEAFF.

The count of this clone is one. The DNA for the CDR3 is TGTGCCAGCAGTTTATCACAGTTTCGGCCCCAGCATTTT. Amino acid sequence: CASSLSQFRPQHF. V usage is TRBV27 and J usage is TRBJ1-5; unclear D gene. Deletions cut 0 bases from V and 9 bases from J, with 9 bases between. CDR1 MNHEY and CDR2 SMNVEV come from the germline V gene (reference sequence). The CDR3 contains 13 residues.

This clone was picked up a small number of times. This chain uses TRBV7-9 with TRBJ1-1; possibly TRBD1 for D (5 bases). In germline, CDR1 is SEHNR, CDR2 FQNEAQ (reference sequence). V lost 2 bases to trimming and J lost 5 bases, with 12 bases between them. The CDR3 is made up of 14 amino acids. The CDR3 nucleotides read TGTGCCAGCAGCTTAAGACAGACGACGACTGAAGCTTTCTTT. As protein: CASSLRQTTTEAFF.